Below are 5 T cell receptor beta chains sequenced from a single sample in a study of TIL therapy for anti-PD-1-resistant metastatic lung cancer. Time point: pre-treatment sample, taken before nivolumab and TIL therapy. Tumor tissue came from excised metastases, mostly pleural nodules or supraclavicular lymph nodes. The immunoSEQ assay was v3. Some clones are missing from TCRdb's copy, which holds only in-frame ones; the method was immunoSEQ multiplex PCR. The table includes approximately 97,000 clones, about three fifths detected once. This specimen consisted of tumor tissue, obtained at baseline. All receptors come from a person aged 25-80 years with non-small cell lung cancer.

The rearrangement joins TRBV7-8 to TRBJ2-7, with a possible D match to TRBD2 (6 bases). This CDR3 has 17 amino acids. Germline CDR1 is SGHVS and CDR2 is FQNEAQ. The V end lost 1 base, the J end lost 3 bases, and 19 bases lay between the germline ends. The CDR3 bases are TGTGCCAGCAGCTTAGAACGCGACTACCCCGGGGGCTACGAGCAGTACTTC. This translates into CASSLERDYPGGYEQYF.

The chain employs TRBV6-5 and TRBJ2-5; the D gene is possibly TRBD2 (7 bases). Germline-derived CDR1 and CDR2 are MNHEY and SVGAGI. CDR3 length: 15 residues. Between the trimmed V and J ends, which lost 6 bases and 4 bases, there was a span of 18 bases. CDR3 sequence: CASSLGGGGGETQYF. CDR3 nucleotide sequence: TGTGCCAGCAGCCTTGGGGGCGGGGGAGGAGAGACCCAGTACTTC.

The chain links TRBV27 to TRBJ2-1; D unresolved. The CDR3 is made up of 14 amino acids. Deletions cut 5 bases from V and 0 bases from J, with 8 bases between. Germline V lookup: CDR1 MNHEY, CDR2 SMNVEV (reference sequence). CDR3 DNA: TGTGCCAGCAGTCCTTCGAGCTCCTACAATGAGCAGTTCTTC. It is translated as CASSPSSSYNEQFF.

The CDR3 DNA reads as TGCGCCAGCAGCTCGAGGGCAGATACGCAGTATTTT. Amino acids: CASSSRADTQYF. This chain uses TRBV5-1 with TRBJ2-3; a weak D match, TRBD2 (5 bases). The germline gives CDR1 SGHRS, CDR2 YFSETQ. V was pared by 3 bases and J by 4 bases, with 6 bases between. The CDR3 has 12 residues. Complete variable domain (other parts from reference TRBV5-1 and TRBJ2-3): KAGVTQTPRYLIKTRGQQVTLSCSPISGHRSVSWYQQTPGQGLQFLFEYFSETQRNKGNFPGRFSGRQFSNSRSEMNVSTLELGDSALYLCASSSRADTQYFGPGTRLTVL.

In its sample, this clone was seen a few times. The V and J genes are TRBV7-9 and TRBJ2-1; 11 bases are a match to TRBD2. This CDR3 comprises 18 residues. Trimming removed 0 bases from V and 2 bases from J; junction bases left unmatched: 6. CDR1 is SEHNR and CDR2 is FQNEAQ in the germline V gene (reference sequence). The CDR3 DNA sequence: TGTGCCAGCAGCTTAGCTAGCGGGAGGGATGAGACCTACAATGAGCAGTTCTTC. Translation gives CASSLASGRDETYNEQFF.